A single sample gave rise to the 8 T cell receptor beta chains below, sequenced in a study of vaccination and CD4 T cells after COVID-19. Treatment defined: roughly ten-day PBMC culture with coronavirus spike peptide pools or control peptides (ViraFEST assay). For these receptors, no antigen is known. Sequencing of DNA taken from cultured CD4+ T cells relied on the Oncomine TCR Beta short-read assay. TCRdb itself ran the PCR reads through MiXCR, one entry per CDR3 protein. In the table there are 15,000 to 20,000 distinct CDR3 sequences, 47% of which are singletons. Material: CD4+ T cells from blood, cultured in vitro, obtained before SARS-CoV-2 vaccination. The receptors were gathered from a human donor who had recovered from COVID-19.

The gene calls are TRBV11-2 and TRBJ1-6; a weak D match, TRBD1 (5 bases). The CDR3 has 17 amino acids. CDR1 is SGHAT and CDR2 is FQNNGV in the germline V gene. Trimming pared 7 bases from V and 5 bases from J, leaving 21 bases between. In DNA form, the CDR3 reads TGTGCCAGCACCCGACCGGGACTCCGACATGATAATTCACCCCTCCACTTT. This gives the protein CASTRPGLRHDNSPLHF.

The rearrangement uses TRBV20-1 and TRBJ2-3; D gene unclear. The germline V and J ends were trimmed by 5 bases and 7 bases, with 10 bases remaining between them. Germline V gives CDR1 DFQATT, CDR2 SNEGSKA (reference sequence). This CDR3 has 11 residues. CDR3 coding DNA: TGCAGTGCTTCGACCTCGAATACGCAGTATTTT. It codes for CSASTSNTQYF.

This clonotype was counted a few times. The CDR3, as DNA: TGTGCCAGCAGCCCCGTGATGGGGCGACTCCTAAGTAGCCAAGAGACCCAGTACTTC. Residues: CASSPVMGRLLSSQETQYF. This chain links TRBV11-2 with TRBJ2-5; D might be TRBD1 (5 bases). The CDR3 is made up of 19 amino acids. Trimming left V 5 bases short and J 1 base short, with 26 bases between. Looked up from germline, CDR1 is SGHAT and CDR2 is FQNNGV.

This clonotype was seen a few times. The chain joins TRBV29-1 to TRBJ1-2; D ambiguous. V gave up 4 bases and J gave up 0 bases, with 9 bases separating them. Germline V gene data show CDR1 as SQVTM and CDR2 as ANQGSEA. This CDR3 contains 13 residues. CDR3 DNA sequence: TGCAGCGTTGGTAGGAGTTCTAACTATGGCTACACCTTC. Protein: CSVGRSSNYGYTF.

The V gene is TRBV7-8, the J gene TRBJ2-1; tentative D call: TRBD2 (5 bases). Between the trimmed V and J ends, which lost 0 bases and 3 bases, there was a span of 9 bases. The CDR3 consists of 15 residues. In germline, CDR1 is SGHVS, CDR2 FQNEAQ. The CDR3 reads CASSLAGGFYNEQFF. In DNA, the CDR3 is TGTGCCAGCAGCTTAGCGGGCGGGTTCTACAATGAGCAGTTCTTC.

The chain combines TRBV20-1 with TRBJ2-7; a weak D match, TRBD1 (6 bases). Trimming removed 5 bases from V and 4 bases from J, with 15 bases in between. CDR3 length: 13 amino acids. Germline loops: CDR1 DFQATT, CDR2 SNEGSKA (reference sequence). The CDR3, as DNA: TGCAGTGCTGCCCCGGGACAAGAATACGAGCAGTACTTC. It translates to CSAAPGQEYEQYF.

CDR3: CASSLRESYEQYF. CDR3 nucleotide sequence: TGTGCCAGCAGTTTAAGGGAATCCTACGAGCAGTACTTC. The V call is TRBV12-3 or TRBV12-4, the J call TRBJ2-7; D is uncertain. CDR3 length: 13 residues. Trimming removed 2 bases at V and 1 base at J, with 6 bases between.

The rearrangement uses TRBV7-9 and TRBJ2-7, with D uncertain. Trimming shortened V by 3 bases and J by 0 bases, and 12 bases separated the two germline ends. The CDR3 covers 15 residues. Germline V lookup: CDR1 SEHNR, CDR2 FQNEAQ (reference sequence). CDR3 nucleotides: TGTGCCAGCAGCTTCGTTCCGTCGGACTCCTACGAGCAGTACTTC. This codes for CASSFVPSDSYEQYF.